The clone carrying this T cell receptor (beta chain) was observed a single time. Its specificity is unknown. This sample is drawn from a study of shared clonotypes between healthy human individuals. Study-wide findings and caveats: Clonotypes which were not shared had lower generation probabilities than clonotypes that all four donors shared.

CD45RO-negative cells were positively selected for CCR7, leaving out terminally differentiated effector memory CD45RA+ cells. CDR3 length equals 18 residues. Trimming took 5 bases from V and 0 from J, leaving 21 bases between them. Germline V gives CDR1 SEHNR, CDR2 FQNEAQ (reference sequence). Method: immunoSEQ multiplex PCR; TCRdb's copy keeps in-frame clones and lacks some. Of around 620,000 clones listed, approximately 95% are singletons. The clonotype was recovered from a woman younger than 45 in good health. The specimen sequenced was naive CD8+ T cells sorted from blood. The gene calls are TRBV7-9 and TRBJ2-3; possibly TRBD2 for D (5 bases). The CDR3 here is CASSLSGGLATSTDTQYF. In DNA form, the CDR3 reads TGTGCCAGCAGCCTAAGTGGTGGGCTAGCCACGAGCACAGATACGCAGTATTTT.